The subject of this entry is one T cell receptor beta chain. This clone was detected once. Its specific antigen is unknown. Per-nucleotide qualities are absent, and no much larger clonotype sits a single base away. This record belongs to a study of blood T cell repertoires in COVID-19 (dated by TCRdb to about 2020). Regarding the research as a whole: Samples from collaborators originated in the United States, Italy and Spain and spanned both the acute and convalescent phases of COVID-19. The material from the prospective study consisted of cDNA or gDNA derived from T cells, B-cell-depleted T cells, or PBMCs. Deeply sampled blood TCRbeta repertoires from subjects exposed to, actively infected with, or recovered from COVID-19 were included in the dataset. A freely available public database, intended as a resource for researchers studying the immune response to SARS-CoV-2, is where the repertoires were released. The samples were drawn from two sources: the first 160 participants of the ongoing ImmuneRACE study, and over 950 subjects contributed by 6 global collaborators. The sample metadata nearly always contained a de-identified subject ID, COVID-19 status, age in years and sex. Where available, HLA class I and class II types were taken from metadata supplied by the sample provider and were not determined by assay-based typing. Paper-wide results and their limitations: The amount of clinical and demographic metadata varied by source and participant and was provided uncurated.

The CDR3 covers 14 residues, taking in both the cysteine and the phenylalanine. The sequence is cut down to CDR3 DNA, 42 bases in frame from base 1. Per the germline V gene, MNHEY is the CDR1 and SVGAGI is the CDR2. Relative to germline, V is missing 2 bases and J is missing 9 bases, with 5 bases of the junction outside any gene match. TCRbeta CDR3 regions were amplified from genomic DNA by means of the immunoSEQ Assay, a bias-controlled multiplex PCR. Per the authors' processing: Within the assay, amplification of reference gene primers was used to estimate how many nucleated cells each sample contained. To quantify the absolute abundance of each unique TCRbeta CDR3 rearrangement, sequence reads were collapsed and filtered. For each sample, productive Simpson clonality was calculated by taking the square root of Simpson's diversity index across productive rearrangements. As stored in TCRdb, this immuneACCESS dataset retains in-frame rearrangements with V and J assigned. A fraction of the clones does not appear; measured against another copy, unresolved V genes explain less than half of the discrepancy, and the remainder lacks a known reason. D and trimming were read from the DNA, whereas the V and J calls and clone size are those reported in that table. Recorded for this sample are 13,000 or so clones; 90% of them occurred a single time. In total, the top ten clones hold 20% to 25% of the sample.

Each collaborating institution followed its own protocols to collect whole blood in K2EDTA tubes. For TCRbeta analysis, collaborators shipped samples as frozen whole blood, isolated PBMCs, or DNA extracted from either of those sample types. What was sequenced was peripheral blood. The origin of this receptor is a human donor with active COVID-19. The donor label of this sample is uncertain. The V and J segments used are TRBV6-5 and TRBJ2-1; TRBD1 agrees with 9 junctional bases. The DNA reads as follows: TGTGCCAGCAGTTACAATGGACAGGGGCCTGAGCAGTTCTTC. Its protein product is CASSYNGQGPEQFF.